This T cell receptor beta chain emerged from a study of CD8+ T cells in alopecia areata. Across the whole study: Affected scalp percentage set treated patients' severity scores.

Sequencing relied on a cDNA template that was reverse transcribed from extracted RNA. Generated by immunoSEQ multiplex PCR, the TCRdb table keeps only in-frame clones and is missing some. This table holds about 200,000 clones, under 40% found once. On this clone itself: Its antigen is currently unknown.

Study outcomes and limitations: Clonality in lesional scalp, especially alopecia totalis/universalis, exceeded that of normal scalp. Among the cells sequenced in scalp samples are also the resident alphabeta T cells of normal skin.

Treatment reported: oral pan-JAK inhibitor, 5-10 mg twice daily. In alopecia areata patients, both lesional scalp punch biopsies and peripheral blood were collected. The sequence derives from a human donor with alopecia areata. Source: CD4+ T cells sorted from blood, taken between weeks 30 and 35, from a patient treated with tofacitinib.

The CDR3 region is CASSVSMSANYGYTF. The CDR3 nucleotides read TGTGCCAGCAGTGTGTCTATGAGCGCTAACTATGGCTACACCTTC. The V and J genes are TRBV6-1 and TRBJ1-2; D remains unclear. Trimming stripped 4 bases from V and 0 bases from J, with 12 bases between. Germline-derived CDR1 and CDR2 are MNHNS and SASEGT. The CDR3 totals 15 residues.